This T cell receptor (beta chain) was found in a study of CD8 T cells in Susac syndrome. With random hexamers, 0.5 to 1 ug RNA was reverse transcribed. TCRdb reprocessed the immunoSEQ multiplex PCR reads via MiXCR and lists one record per CDR3 protein. The sample consists of about 150,000 distinct CDR3 sequences, 85% to 95% of them appearing once. The ends were cut back, 4 bases at V and 1 base at J, with 8 bases in the middle. The CDR3 is 14 residues long. This receptor was taken from a human donor with multiple sclerosis. The J gene is TRBJ2-1, the V gene TRBV12-3 or TRBV12-4; D is unclear. Sequencing was done on a sample of CD4+ T cells from PBMCs. CDR3: CASSYEVSYNEQFF. Written as DNA, the CDR3 is TGTGCCAGCAGTTATGAAGTGTCCTACAATGAGCAGTTCTTC.